What follows describes a single T cell receptor beta chain. This entry is derived from a study of CD8+ T cells in alopecia areata. Overall study context: Treatment of the treated patients consisted of oral tofacitinib, 5 to 10 mg twice daily.

The CDR3 covers 11 residues. Germline CDR1 is MDHEN and CDR2 is SYDVKM. The V gene lost 6 bases and the J gene lost 13 bases, with 15 bases spanning the gap. After isolation, RNA underwent reverse transcription to generate cDNA as the sequencing template. The assay was immunoSEQ multiplex PCR, and TCRdb's table has in-frame clones only and misses some. In the table there are roughly 170,000 clones, over 50% of which are singletons. The receptor's source is a human donor with alopecia areata. The sequenced sample was CD4+ T cells sorted from blood, obtained at week 0. This chain connects TRBV28 to TRBJ1-2; D is undetermined. Written as DNA, the CDR3 is TGTGCCAGCAGCGCGGGATTGCTGTGCACCTTC. Amino acid sequence: CASSAGLLCTF.